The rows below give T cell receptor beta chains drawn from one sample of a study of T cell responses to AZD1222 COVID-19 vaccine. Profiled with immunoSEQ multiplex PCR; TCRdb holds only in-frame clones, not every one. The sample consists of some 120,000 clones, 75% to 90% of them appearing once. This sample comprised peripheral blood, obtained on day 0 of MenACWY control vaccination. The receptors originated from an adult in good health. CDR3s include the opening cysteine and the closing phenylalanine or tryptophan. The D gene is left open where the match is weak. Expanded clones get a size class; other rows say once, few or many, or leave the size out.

TGTGCCAGCAGTTACGGTCGTTTCACTGAAGCTTTCTTT CASSYGRFTEAFF . TRBJ1-1 . TRBV6-5
TGTGCCAGCAGCTTCCGAGAGACCTACGAGCAGTACTTC CASSFRETYEQYF . TRBJ2-7 . TRBV11-3
TGTGCCAGCAGCCTCCGGGACAGGGTCACCGAGCAGTACTTC CASSLRDRVTEQYF TRBD1 TRBJ2-7 . TRBV3-1/TRBV3-2
TGTGCCAGTAGTATAGGACGGCTGTCCCACACTGAAGCTTTCTTT CASSIGRLSHTEAFF . TRBJ1-1 . TRBV19
TGTGCCAGCACGGGGGGCGGGGGCACTGAAGCTTTCTTT CASTGGGGTEAFF . TRBJ1-1 . TRBV27
TGTGCCAGCAGTCCCCGGGACAGGTTAGCTAACTATGGCTACACCTTC CASSPRDRLANYGYTF TRBD1 TRBJ1-2 . TRBV7-9
TGTGCCAGCAATAAGGGGGACAGGGGATACGAGCAGTACTTC CASNKGDRGYEQYF TRBD1 TRBJ2-7 once TRBV6-5
TGTGCCAGCAGTTACGGGGGGAGAGAGCAGTTCTTC CASSYGGREQFF . TRBJ2-1 . TRBV6-5
TGTGCCACCAGTGAAGCCGGGACAGGGGTCAATCAGCCCCAGCATTTT CATSEAGTGVNQPQHF TRBD1 TRBJ1-5 . TRBV24-1
TGCAGTGCTAGTGGGGGACAGGGAAGGGAGGGGATGGATGAGCAGTTCTTC CSASGGQGREGMDEQFF TRBD1 TRBJ2-1 . TRBV20-1
TGTGCCATCAGTGATGGGTTAATCTATGGCTACACCTTC CAISDGLIYGYTF . TRBJ1-2 . TRBV10-3
TGTGCCAGCAGTCCCGGGGACCTGGATGGCTACACCTTC CASSPGDLDGYTF . TRBJ1-2 . TRBV27
TGTGCCAGCAGCTCGGAATCTAGAGAGACCCAGTACTTC CASSSESRETQYF . TRBJ2-5 . TRBV5-4
TGTGCCACCAGTGACCCAGGGCTAGGGTATGGCTACACCTTC CATSDPGLGYGYTF . TRBJ1-2 . TRBV24-1
TGTGCCAGCAGTTACTCGCCCCGGCTAGCGATTAACACCGGGGAGCTGTTTTTT CASSYSPRLAINTGELFF . TRBJ2-2 . TRBV6-2/TRBV6-3
TGTGCCAGCAGTCGACAGGGGGCCGGCTACACCTTC CASSRQGAGYTF TRBD1 TRBJ1-2 . TRBV3-1/TRBV3-2
TGTGCCAGCAGCCAGGGAGAGGGCACAGATACGCAGTATTTT CASSQGEGTDTQYF . TRBJ2-3 . TRBV7-9
TGTGCCAGCAGTCCCTCCTCGCGGAGGGCCGTAGATACGCAGTATTTT CASSPSSRRAVDTQYF . TRBJ2-3 . TRBV27
TGTGCCAGCAGACTAGCGGGAAGTGATACGCAGTATTTT CASRLAGSDTQYF TRBD2 TRBJ2-3 . TRBV6-4
TGCGCCAGCAGCTTGGTAGCGGGAGGGCCCGGCCATCGGTTCTTC CASSLVAGGPGHRFF TRBD2 TRBJ2-1 . TRBV5-1
TGTGCCAGCAGCCCGGGGTTGCGCAATGAGCAGTTCTTC CASSPGLRNEQFF . TRBJ2-1 . TRBV11-2
TGCGCCAGCAGCAAAGACAGGGTGAACAATGAGCAGTTCTTC CASSKDRVNNEQFF TRBD1 TRBJ2-1 once TRBV5-1
TGTGCCAGCAGTAAAGCGGATCGCACAGATACGCAGTATTTT CASSKADRTDTQYF . TRBJ2-3 . TRBV6-4
TGTGCCAGCAGCCCCCTGGGTCCTAGCTTGGGAGCCGGGGAGCTGTTTTTT CASSPLGPSLGAGELFF . TRBJ2-2 . TRBV2
TGTGCCATCAAGCGGGAGTCAGGGACGTCCGAACAGTACTTC CAIKRESGTSEQYF TRBD2 TRBJ2-7 . TRBV10-3
TGTGCCAGCAGAGACGGGACAGAGGCTGGAAACACCATATATTTT CASRDGTEAGNTIYF TRBD1 TRBJ1-3 . TRBV2
TGTGCCAGCAGCCAGGGGGGTTACACTGAAGCTTTCTTT CASSQGGYTEAFF TRBD1 TRBJ1-1 . TRBV7-3
TGTGCCAGCAGCTTAGTGGGCCAAGAGACCCAGTACTTC CASSLVGQETQYF . TRBJ2-5 . TRBV11-3
TGTGCCAGCAGCACGCCAGTAGCGGGTCTTAACACCGGGGAGCTGTTTTTT CASSTPVAGLNTGELFF TRBD2 TRBJ2-2 . TRBV5-4
TGTGCCACCGAGCTTGGCCAGGGAGCGGGAAACACCGGGGAGCTGTTTTTT CATELGQGAGNTGELFF TRBD2 TRBJ2-2 . TRBV5-4
TGCGCCAGCAGCTTGGTAGAGGTAGGCCAAGAGACCCAGTACTTC CASSLVEVGQETQYF . TRBJ2-5 . TRBV5-1
TGTGCCAGCAGCGTTAAACCAAACACGTTCGCGAACACCGGGGAGCTGTTTTTT CASSVKPNTFANTGELFF . TRBJ2-2 once TRBV9